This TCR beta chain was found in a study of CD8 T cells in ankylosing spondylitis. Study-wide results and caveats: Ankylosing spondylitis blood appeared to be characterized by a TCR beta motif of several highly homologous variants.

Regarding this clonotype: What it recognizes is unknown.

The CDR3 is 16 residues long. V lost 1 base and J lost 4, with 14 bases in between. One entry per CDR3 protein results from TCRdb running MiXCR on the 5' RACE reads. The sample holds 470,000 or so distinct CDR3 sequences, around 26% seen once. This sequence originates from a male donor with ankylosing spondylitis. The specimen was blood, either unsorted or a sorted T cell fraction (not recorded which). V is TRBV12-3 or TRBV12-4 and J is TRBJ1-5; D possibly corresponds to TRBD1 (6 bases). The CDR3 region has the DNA TGTGCCAGCAGTTTAGTTATGACAGGAAATAATCAGCCCCAGCATTTT. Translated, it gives CASSLVMTGNNQPQHF.